A selection of T cell receptor beta chains follows, all from one sample in a study of blood T cell repertoires in COVID-19. Only in-frame clones appear in the TCRdb table, and some are missing; sequencing was by immunoSEQ multiplex PCR. This sample has about 360,000 clones; around 83% occur once, and the top ten carry roughly 3%. The source material was peripheral blood. These receptors were collected from a man younger than 40 with active or convalescent COVID-19. CDR3s include the opening cysteine and the closing phenylalanine or tryptophan. The D gene is left open where the match is weak. The size field is filled for only some rows; it gives once, few, many or a size class.

V: TRBV11-2; D: -; size: -; J: TRBJ2-1; length: 17; DNA: TGTGCCAGCAGCTTAGATCACAGGGCGCTGAGTTACAATGAGCAGTTCTTC; CDR3: CASSLDHRALSYNEQFF
V: TRBV7-2; D: TRBD2; size: -; J: TRBJ2-3; length: 17; DNA: TGTGCCAGCAGCTCTTTCCACCTAGCGGGGGGGGCAGATACGCAGTATTTT; CDR3: CASSSFHLAGGADTQYF
V: TRBV2; D: TRBD1; size: -; J: TRBJ1-5; length: 13; DNA: TGTGCCAGCAGTTCAGGGGGTTTACAGCCCCAGCATTTT; CDR3: CASSSGGLQPQHF
V: TRBV6-6; D: -; size: once; J: TRBJ2-7; length: 14; DNA: TGTGCCAGCAGTCTCTCGGGACACCCCTACGAGCAGTACTTC; CDR3: CASSLSGHPYEQYF
V: TRBV15; D: -; size: -; J: TRBJ1-5; length: 16; DNA: TGTGCCACCAGCAGAGAGGGCCCAAGGAGCAATCAGCCCCAGCATTTT; CDR3: CATSREGPRSNQPQHF
V: TRBV6-5; D: -; size: -; J: TRBJ1-6; length: 14; DNA: TGTGCCAGCAGTTATGGGGAGGGCAATTCACCCCTCCACTTT; CDR3: CASSYGEGNSPLHF
V: TRBV27; D: TRBD1; size: -; J: TRBJ2-7; length: 15; DNA: TGTGCCAGCAGCCTGGGACAGGGGGTTTCCTACGAGCAGTACTTC; CDR3: CASSLGQGVSYEQYF
V: TRBV4-3; D: -; size: -; J: TRBJ1-2; length: 15; DNA: TGCGCCAGCAGCCAAGATTGGGCAGGGCGGAACGGCTACACCTTC; CDR3: CASSQDWAGRNGYTF
V: TRBV4-3; D: TRBD2; size: few; J: TRBJ2-7; length: 13; DNA: TGCGCCAGCAGCCAAGCGGGAGGGCGGGAGCAGTACTTC; CDR3: CASSQAGGREQYF
V: TRBV28; D: TRBD1; size: -; J: TRBJ2-1; length: 16; DNA: TGTGCCAGCAGTGTCCGGGACAGGGGCTCCTACAATGAGCAGTTCTTC; CDR3: CASSVRDRGSYNEQFF
V: TRBV7-9; D: -; size: -; J: TRBJ2-7; length: 15; DNA: TGTGCCAGCGGGAGGTCTGACAGGGACCCCTACGAGCAGTACTTC; CDR3: CASGRSDRDPYEQYF
V: TRBV7-6; D: TRBD1; size: -; J: TRBJ1-2; length: 13; DNA: TGTGCCAGCAGCCCTGGACAGGGGTATGGCTACACCTTC; CDR3: CASSPGQGYGYTF
V: TRBV6-5; D: TRBD2; size: -; J: TRBJ2-7; length: 14; DNA: TGTGCCAGCAGTTACCTAGCGGGAGGGAAAGAGCAGTACTTC; CDR3: CASSYLAGGKEQYF
V: TRBV30; D: TRBD1; size: -; J: TRBJ2-2; length: 14; DNA: TGTGCCTGGGGACAGGGGGCGCCCACCGGGGAGCTGTTTTTT; CDR3: CAWGQGAPTGELFF
V: TRBV12-3/TRBV12-4; D: -; size: -; J: TRBJ1-2; length: 12; DNA: TGTGCCAGCAGTTCCGGTGTCTATGGCTACACCTTC; CDR3: CASSSGVYGYTF
V: TRBV2; D: -; size: -; J: TRBJ2-3; length: 11; DNA: TGTGCCAGCCTCCTTCGGGATACGCAGTATTTT; CDR3: CASLLRDTQYF
V: TRBV24-1; D: TRBD1; size: -; J: TRBJ1-5; length: 15; DNA: TGTGCCACCAGTGAACAGGGGGGTCGGGATCAGCCCCAGCATTTT; CDR3: CATSEQGGRDQPQHF
V: TRBV11-2; D: -; size: -; J: TRBJ2-7; length: 16; DNA: TGTGCCAGCAGCTTAGATCGTGTCGTGGGGGCCCACGAGCAGTACTTC; CDR3: CASSLDRVVGAHEQYF
V: TRBV25-1; D: -; size: -; J: TRBJ1-5; length: 14; DNA: TGTGCCAGCAGTGAGGGACTCATCAATCAGCCCCAGCATTTT; CDR3: CASSEGLINQPQHF
V: TRBV18; D: -; size: -; J: TRBJ1-3; length: 12; DNA: TGTGCCAGCTCACCGGGTACAAAGGGGCCTTATTTT; CDR3: CASSPGTKGPYF
V: TRBV9; D: -; size: -; J: TRBJ1-3; length: 16; DNA: TGTGCCAGCAGCGTAGATGTGGGGCCCACTGGAAACACCATATATTTT; CDR3: CASSVDVGPTGNTIYF
V: TRBV2; D: TRBD2; size: -; J: TRBJ2-7; length: 15; DNA: TGTGCCAGCAGACGGACTAGCGGGAGTAGAGGCGAGCAGTACTTC; CDR3: CASRRTSGSRGEQYF
V: TRBV30; D: -; size: once; J: TRBJ1-4; length: 14; DNA: TGTGCCTGGAGCATAGGGGTAATGGGAGAAAAACTGTTTTTT; CDR3: CAWSIGVMGEKLFF
V: TRBV18; D: TRBD1; size: -; J: TRBJ1-2; length: 15; DNA: TGTGCCAGCTCACCGTCCCAGACAGGGGACTATGGCTACACCTTC; CDR3: CASSPSQTGDYGYTF
V: TRBV20-1; D: -; size: -; J: TRBJ2-7; length: 15; DNA: TGCAGTGCTAGTCAGGGAGGAGGAATTAGGTACGAGCAGTACTTC; CDR3: CSASQGGGIRYEQYF
V: TRBV10-3; D: -; size: -; J: TRBJ2-6; length: 17; DNA: TGTGCCATCAGTCTGGGACACTCGAGCTCTGGGGCCAACGTCCTGACTTTC; CDR3: CAISLGHSSSGANVLTF
V: TRBV27; D: TRBD1; size: -; J: TRBJ1-2; length: 15; DNA: TGTGCCAGCAGTAGCAGACAGGGTGCACTCTATGGCTACACCTTC; CDR3: CASSSRQGALYGYTF
V: TRBV13; D: TRBD2; size: -; J: TRBJ2-3; length: 16; DNA: TGTGCCAGCAGCCAGATGACTAGCGGGGCAGGAGATACGCAGTATTTT; CDR3: CASSQMTSGAGDTQYF
V: TRBV5-4; D: TRBD2; size: -; J: TRBJ2-3; length: 16; DNA: TGTGCCAGCAGCCCGGGACTAGCGGGAGGGACCAATACGCAGTATTTT; CDR3: CASSPGLAGGTNTQYF
V: TRBV7-9; D: -; size: -; J: TRBJ2-3; length: 13; DNA: TGTGCCAGCAGCTACGCTAGTTCAGATACGCAGTATTTT; CDR3: CASSYASSDTQYF
V: TRBV6-1; D: -; size: -; J: TRBJ1-4; length: 12; DNA: TGTGCCAGCAGTGAAGGTCGTGAAAAACTGTTTTTT; CDR3: CASSEGREKLFF